Following are 10 T cell receptor beta chains from one sample sequenced in a study of CD8 T cells in ankylosing spondylitis. Study-wide findings and caveats: For ankylosing spondylitis blood, a TCR beta motif of fewer than 10 highly homologous variants appeared characteristic.

Each CDR3 protein gets one entry after TCRdb re-called the 5' RACE reads with MiXCR. The data contain around 450,000 distinct CDR3 sequences, roughly 26% of them singletons. Their antigen targets remain unknown. The sample consisted of blood, either unsorted or a sorted T cell fraction (not recorded which). Receptors were obtained from a male donor with ankylosing spondylitis.

The chain is built from TRBV19 and TRBJ1-2; 9 bases match TRBD1. There are 13 residues in the CDR3. CDR1 LNHDA and CDR2 SQIVND come from the germline V gene (reference sequence). V was pared by 7 bases and J by 7 bases, with 7 bases of the junction left unmatched. The DNA for the CDR3 is TGTGCCAGTACCGGGACAGGGTATTTTGGCTACACCTTC. Translated, it gives CASTGTGYFGYTF.

The chain has TRBV24-1 and TRBJ2-2; D is perhaps TRBD1 (5 bases). V was cut by 5 bases and J by 4 bases, with 16 bases left in between. Germline assignment: CDR1 KGHDR and CDR2 SFDVKD. This CDR3 spans 16 amino acids. For the CDR3, the DNA is TGTGCCACCAGTGTTCAGGGTATGCGCGGCACCGGGGAGCTGTTTTTT. Protein: CATSVQGMRGTGELFF.

This clonotype showed up just a few times. The rearrangement links TRBV20-1 to TRBJ2-1; 14 bases are a match to TRBD2. This CDR3 comprises 15 residues. V was pared by 5 bases and J by 6 bases, with 6 bases of the junction left unmatched. Germline CDR1 and CDR2: DFQATT and SNEGSKA (reference sequence). CDR3 region: CSADKGLAGVNEQFF. The CDR3 nucleotides read TGCAGTGCTGATAAGGGACTAGCGGGAGTCAATGAGCAGTTCTTC.

This clonotype was seen ten or more times. This rearrangement joins TRBV15 to TRBJ2-1, with 8 bases aligning to TRBD2. The CDR3 totals 16 residues. Germline trimming cut 4 bases from V and 5 bases from J; bases unmatched to any gene: 10. CDR1 is LNHNV and CDR2 is YYDKDF in the germline V gene (reference sequence). The chain's CDR3 is CATSTDGRAINNEQFF. Written as DNA, the CDR3 is TGTGCCACCAGCACGGACGGGAGGGCGATTAACAATGAGCAGTTCTTC.

This chain joins TRBV6-1 and TRBJ2-7; 9 bases are a match to TRBD1. CDR1 and CDR2 from the germline V gene are MNHNS and SASEGT. Trimming removed 6 bases from V and 3 bases from J; junction bases left unmatched: 6. The CDR3 length is 14 residues. The CDR3 DNA follows: TGTGCCAGCAGCCTGTGGGACAGGGACTACGAGCAGTACGTC. Protein sequence: CASSLWDRDYEQYV.

This clonotype was detected only a few times. The chain is built from TRBV3-1 and TRBJ2-5, with D unresolved. This CDR3 has 15 amino acids. Trimming removed 1 base at V and 1 base at J, with 10 bases between. From germline, CDR1 is LGHDT and CDR2 YNNKEL (reference sequence). This chain's CDR3 is CASSQGLTSQETQYF. CDR3 DNA: TGTGCCAGCAGCCAAGGACTGACCTCCCAAGAGACCCAGTACTTC.

The chain links TRBV10-1 to TRBJ2-5, with D maybe TRBD1 (5 bases). Deletions cut 0 bases from V and 1 base from J, with 9 bases between. Germline V lookup: CDR1 WNHNN, CDR2 SYGVQD (reference sequence). The CDR3 contains 15 residues. The CDR3 sequence is CASSESRRGQETQYF. The CDR3 DNA follows: TGCGCCAGCAGTGAGTCGAGAAGGGGCCAAGAGACCCAGTACTTC.

This clonotype has only a few counts. J is TRBJ1-5 and V is TRBV29-1, with 8 bases matching TRBD1. Germline lookup yields CDR1 SQVTM and CDR2 ANQGSEA. The J segment lost 6 bases and the V segment lost 6 bases, leaving 13 bases of the junction unmatched. CDR3 length: 15 residues. The CDR3 nucleotides are TGCAGCGTCTCTGGGGGGTTACAGGGGGGTCAGCCCCAGCATTTT. Its protein product is CSVSGGLQGGQPQHF.

The V and J genes are TRBV5-6 and TRBJ1-3; 9 nucleotides agree with TRBD1. CDR3 length: 17 amino acids. From germline, CDR1 is SGHDT and CDR2 YYEEEE. J was trimmed by 4 bases and V by 4 bases; bases with no gene match: 12. The CDR3 here is CASSLQWDRVKGNTIYF. In DNA form, the CDR3 reads TGTGCCAGCAGCCTCCAATGGGACAGGGTGAAAGGAAACACCATATATTTT.

In its sample, this clonotype was seen a few times. The chain uses TRBV11-2 and TRBJ2-1, with 7 nucleotides matching TRBD2. Germline CDR1 and CDR2: SGHAT and FQNNGV. Unmatched junction bases numbered 15, after V lost 0 bases and J lost 7 bases. This CDR3 is 18 amino acids long. The CDR3 DNA reads as TGTGCCAGCAGCTTAGAACCGGGAGCGGGAATAAAGTTGAATGAGCAGTTCTTC. Protein: CASSLEPGAGIKLNEQFF.